The 26 T cell receptor beta chains reported below all come from one sample, sequenced in a study of blood T cell repertoires in COVID-19 (dated by TCRdb to 2018 to 2021). Library preparation used the immunoSEQ multiplex PCR assay. TCRdb stores this immuneACCESS table with in-frame sequences only. Part of the clones is absent; in the studies checked, under half of the shortfall reflects unresolved V genes, and no reason is known for the rest. The sample table shows fewer than 350,000 clones, and roughly 90% are seen once. Approximately 1% of the sample lies in the top ten. The specimen sequenced was PBMCs or T cells enriched from blood (not recorded which). These receptor sequences come from a woman in her 30s who had been exposed to COVID-19.

The chain recombines TRBV9 with TRBJ1-5; 7 bases fit TRBD1. CDR1 is SGDLS, CDR2 YYNGEE, per germline. CDR3 size: 19 residues. V lost 0 bases, J lost 5 bases, and 17 bases stayed unmatched. For the CDR3, the DNA is TGTGCCAGCAGCGTAGTAGCGGTGAATGTCCGGGACAGCGATCAGCCCCAGCATTTT. This translates into CASSVVAVNVRDSDQPQHF.

The V and J genes are TRBV9 and TRBJ2-3; D possibly corresponds to TRBD1 (6 bases). Germline V gene sequence: CDR1 SGDLS, CDR2 YYNGEE. The CDR3 is made up of 14 amino acids. V was pared by 3 bases and J by 2 bases, with 10 bases between. DNA of the CDR3: TGTGCCAGCAGCGGCCGGGACACCACAGATACGCAGTATTTT. Amino acids: CASSGRDTTDTQYF.

This clone has a single count. The rearrangement links TRBV24-1 to TRBJ2-1, with 7 positions matching TRBD2. The CDR3 contains 20 residues. Germline V lookup: CDR1 KGHDR, CDR2 SFDVKD. The V gene end was trimmed by 0 bases and the J gene end by 0 bases; junction bases not matched to a gene: 13. The CDR3 nucleotides read TGTGCCACCAGTGATTTGGGTGGGACTACTAGGACTAGCTCCTACAATGAGCAGTTCTTC. This sequence encodes CATSDLGGTTRTSSYNEQFF.

Only one count was recorded for this clone. The chain links TRBV9 to TRBJ1-1, with unresolved D. This CDR3 comprises 16 residues. The V and J ends lost 0 bases and 4 bases respectively, with 16 bases between them. CDR1 SGDLS and CDR2 YYNGEE come from the germline V gene. The CDR3 DNA is TGTGCCAGCAGCGTAGGTTGGGCACCTTCTGGCACTGAAGCTTTCTTT. It codes for CASSVGWAPSGTEAFF.

This clone appeared once. V is TRBV4-1 and J is TRBJ1-4; D is perhaps TRBD1 (5 bases). This CDR3 spans 15 amino acids. The V gene's germline CDR1 is MGHRA and CDR2 YSYEKL. V shed 1 base and J shed 4 bases, with 10 bases lying between them. As DNA, the CDR3 is TGCGCCAGCAGCCAAGGGTGGGGGGGTAATGAAAAACTGTTTTTT. Translating it yields CASSQGWGGNEKLFF.

The chain has TRBV7-9 and TRBJ1-5; TRBD1 matches 7 bases. This CDR3 has 15 residues. Germline loops: CDR1 SEHNR, CDR2 FQNEAQ (reference sequence). Losses at the gene ends were 4 bases for V and 4 bases for J; bases not matched to a gene: 7. This CDR3 is CASSSTGVPNQPQHF. As DNA, the CDR3 is TGTGCCAGCAGCTCAACAGGGGTCCCGAATCAGCCCCAGCATTTT.

The chain recombines TRBV3-1 (or the pseudogene TRBV3-2) with TRBJ2-3; the match to TRBD2 covers 11 bases. This CDR3 has 17 residues. In germline, CDR1 is LGHDT, CDR2 YNNKEL (reference sequence). V lost 8 bases and J lost 6; bases outside the gene matches: 16. The CDR3 DNA sequence: TGTGCCAGCTCCCAGACAGGGCTAGCGGGAGGAGGGGATACGCAGTATTTT. This translates into CASSQTGLAGGGDTQYF.

This clone turned up a few times. The identical CDR3 is also encoded by other nucleotide sequences in the sample. This chain joins TRBV5-1 and TRBJ1-1, with 8 positions matching TRBD1. This CDR3 comprises 15 residues. Germline CDR1 and CDR2: SGHRS and YFSETQ. The ends lost 0 bases at V and 4 bases at J; junction bases unmatched: 5. CDR3 sequence reads: CASSLGGQGGTEAFF. The CDR3 nucleotides read TGCGCCAGCAGCTTGGGCGGACAGGGAGGCACTGAAGCTTTCTTT.

The CDR3 here is CASSESYRAPYEQYF. CDR3 nucleotide sequence: TGTGCCAGCAGCGAGAGCTACAGGGCGCCCTACGAGCAGTACTTC. This chain connects TRBV9 to TRBJ2-7; TRBD1 might be the D (6 bases). V was cut by 3 bases and J by 2 bases, with 15 bases left in between. The CDR3 contains 15 residues. CDR1 is SGDLS, CDR2 YYNGEE, per germline.

The rearrangement links TRBV18 to TRBJ2-3; D is unclear. Germline CDR1 reads KGHSH; CDR2 reads LQKENI. Trimming took 0 bases from V and 4 from J, leaving 5 bases between them. This CDR3 spans 13 amino acids. CDR3 region: CASSPPSADTQYF. The CDR3 DNA reads TGTGCCAGCTCACCACCCAGCGCAGATACGCAGTATTTT. Based on the CDR3 plus reference TRBV18 and TRBJ2-3, the full variable domain is NAGVMQNPRHLVRRRGQEARLRCSPMKGHSHVYWYRQLPEEGLKFMVYLQKENIIDESGMPKERFSAEFPKEGPSILRIQQVVRGDSAAYFCASSPPSADTQYFGPGTRLTVL.

This clone was counted between two and nine times. The CDR3 region has the DNA TGTGCCAGCAGCCCAGGACAGGGTGACGGCTATAATTCACCCCTCCACTTT. Its translation: CASSPGQGDGYNSPLHF. The chain uses TRBV7-9 and TRBJ1-6; 8 bases agree with TRBD1. The CDR3 extends over 17 amino acids. The V segment lost 5 bases and the J segment 3 bases; nucleotides outside the gene matches: 9. Germline CDR1 SEHNR, CDR2 FQNEAQ (reference sequence).

This chain joins TRBV12-3 or TRBV12-4 and TRBJ1-2; D unresolved. Trimming left V 5 bases short and J 3 bases short, with 4 bases between. The CDR3 totals 11 residues. CDR3 nucleotides: TGTGCCAGCAGTCCAGACTATGGCTACACCTTC. Amino acid sequence: CASSPDYGYTF.

This chain connects TRBV10-2 to TRBJ1-3; TRBD1 aligns across 8 bases. Per the germline V gene, CDR1 is WSHSY and CDR2 is SAAADI. The V segment lost 7 bases and the J segment 1 base; nucleotides outside the gene matches: 6. The CDR3 has 15 amino acids. CDR3 bases: TGCGCCAGCATCGATCAGGGGGCTTCTGGAAACACCATATATTTT. This gives the protein CASIDQGASGNTIYF.

In this sample, this clone turned up once. The V and J genes are TRBV7-2 and TRBJ2-3; D is uncertain. Germline CDR1 reads SGHTA; CDR2 reads FQGNSA. V shed 5 bases and J shed 1 base, with 7 bases lying between them. The CDR3 has 13 amino acids. The CDR3 sequence: CASSPGGTDTQYF. CDR3 coding DNA: TGTGCCAGCAGCCCCGGTGGCACAGATACGCAGTATTTT.

The chain carries TRBV18 and TRBJ2-5, with TRBD2 matching 9 bases. The CDR3 is 17 amino acids. J gave up 0 bases and V 3 bases, and 8 bases lay outside the gene matches. CDR1 is KGHSH, CDR2 LQKENI, per germline. CDR3 residues: CASSPRRLAGNQETQYF. As DNA, the CDR3 is TGTGCCAGCTCACCCCGGCGGCTAGCGGGAAACCAAGAGACCCAGTACTTC. The variable domain in full, completed from reference TRBV18 and TRBJ2-5, reads NAGVMQNPRHLVRRRGQEARLRCSPMKGHSHVYWYRQLPEEGLKFMVYLQKENIIDESGMPKERFSAEFPKEGPSILRIQQVVRGDSAAYFCASSPRRLAGNQETQYFGPGTRLLVL.

V and J are TRBV2 and TRBJ2-7; 12 bases fit TRBD2. CDR1 and CDR2 (germline): SNHLY, FYNNEI. V shed 6 bases, J shed 5 bases, and the junction held 5 bases outside the gene matches. The CDR3 totals 14 residues. In nucleotides, the CDR3 is TGTGCCAGCAGGAAGACTAGCGGGAGCCACGAGCAGTACTTC. It codes for CASRKTSGSHEQYF.

This clone was seen a single time. This chain connects TRBV12-5 to TRBJ2-7, with D maybe TRBD2 (6 bases). With 4 bases removed from V and 13 bases from J, the gap between germline ends came to 17 bases. The CDR3 is 12 residues long. The germline V gene encodes CDR1 LGHNT and CDR2 FRNRAP. The CDR3 nucleotides read TGTGCTAGTGGTTACGGGACTGCCTCGGGTTACTTC. This codes for CASGYGTASGYF.

The chain carries TRBV29-1 and TRBJ1-2, with 8 nucleotides matching TRBD1. Unmatched junction bases numbered 7, after V lost 2 bases and J lost 5 bases. The CDR3 totals 14 residues. CDR1 SQVTM and CDR2 ANQGSEA come from the germline V gene. The DNA for the CDR3 is TGCAGCGTTGAACGGGGACAGGCAAGATATGGCTACACCTTC. As protein: CSVERGQARYGYTF. Full variable domain (missing parts from reference TRBV29-1 and TRBJ1-2): SAVISQKPSRDICQRGTSLTIQCQVDSQVTMMFWYRQQPGQSLTLIATANQGSEATYESGFVIDKFPISRPNLTFSTLTVSNMSPEDSSIYLCSVERGQARYGYTFGSGTRLTVV.

This chain uses TRBV28 with TRBJ2-6; no definite D call. Germline CDR1 MDHEN, CDR2 SYDVKM. V was clipped by 5 bases and J by 6 bases, with 5 bases between them. The CDR3 loop spans 12 amino acids. CDR3 loop: CASSPPANVLTF. CDR3 coding DNA: TGTGCCAGCAGTCCTCCGGCCAACGTCCTGACTTTC.

This clone appeared a single time. This sequence joins TRBV7-2 and TRBJ2-1; 8 nucleotides line up with TRBD2. CDR3 size: 15 residues. The germline gives CDR1 SGHTA, CDR2 FQGNSA. J lost 2 bases, V lost 4 bases, and 4 bases had no gene match. The CDR3 DNA sequence: TGTGCCAGCAGCTCTAGCGGGTTTACCTACAATGAGCAGTTCTTC. As protein: CASSSSGFTYNEQFF.

The chain combines TRBV6-6 with TRBJ2-7; 10 bases are shared with TRBD1. The V and J ends lost 6 bases and 4 bases, in that order; junction bases with no gene match: 9. This CDR3 is built from 15 residues. CDR1 and CDR2 (germline): MNHNY, SVGAGI (reference sequence). CDR3: CASRPNRDRGYEQYF. In DNA, the CDR3 is TGTGCCAGCAGGCCTAACCGGGACAGGGGTTACGAGCAGTACTTC.

In its sample, this clone was seen a few times. The chain combines TRBV2 with TRBJ1-3, with TRBD1 as a possible D gene (6 bases). Trimming removed 1 base from V and 0 bases from J, with 10 bases in between. Germline-derived CDR1 and CDR2 are SNHLY and FYNNEI. The CDR3 has 16 amino acids. The CDR3 is CASSEGDKISGNTIYF. CDR3 bases: TGTGCCAGCAGTGAAGGGGACAAGATCTCTGGAAACACCATATATTTT.

This chain links TRBV30 with TRBJ1-2; TRBD1 matches at 8 bases. The CDR3 has 15 residues. V was clipped by 2 bases and J by 8 bases; unmatched bases: 13. Germline V gene lookup returns CDR1 GTSNPN and CDR2 SVGIG (reference sequence). For the CDR3, the DNA is TGTGCCTGGAGTAGACGTAACAGGGGGATAAAGGGCTACACCTTC. Protein product: CAWSRRNRGIKGYTF.

The J gene is TRBJ2-7, the V gene TRBV5-1; TRBD2 agrees at 7 bases. CDR3 size: 12 residues. Germline-derived CDR1 and CDR2 are SGHRS and YFSETQ. Unmatched junction bases numbered 7, after V lost 7 bases and J lost 6 bases. For the CDR3, the DNA is TGCGCCAGCTGGGACTATGCTGGCGAGCAGTACTTC. This codes for CASWDYAGEQYF.

The CDR3 sequence is CASSLTPRGEKLFF. The CDR3 bases are TGTGCCAGCAGCTTAACGCCTAGGGGTGAAAAACTGTTTTTT. This rearrangement joins TRBV7-8 to TRBJ1-4, with D maybe TRBD1 (5 bases). The V end was cut by 2 bases, the J end by 7 bases, with 11 bases between. This CDR3 spans 14 amino acids. Looked up from germline, CDR1 is SGHVS and CDR2 is FQNEAQ. Supplemented by reference TRBV7-8 and TRBJ1-4, the full variable domain reads GAGVSQSPRYKVAKRGQDVALRCDPISGHVSLFWYQQALGQGPEFLTYFQNEAQLDKSGLPSDRFFAERPEGSVSTLKIQRTQQEDSAVYLCASSLTPRGEKLFFGSGTQLSVL.

V and J are TRBV19 and TRBJ2-2; TRBD2 is a possible D gene (5 bases). The germline CDR1 and CDR2 sequences are LNHDA and SQIVND (reference sequence). The length of the CDR3 is 14 residues. The V end lost 2 bases, the J end lost 5 bases, and 9 bases lay between the germline ends. The CDR3 bases are TGTGCCAGTAGTATATACCGGGGAACCGGGGAGCTGTTTTTT. It encodes CASSIYRGTGELFF.